The 32 T cell receptor delta chains presented below share a single source sample, sequenced in a study of gamma-delta T cells after stem cell transplantation. TCRdb redid the clone calls on the RT-PCR reads with CATT. The table lists under 2,500 delta-chain clones, more than 1% of them singletons. Material for sequencing was gamma-delta T cells. The receptors stem from a human donor. It is not recorded whose cells these are; they may come from a transplant donor.

This clone is judged medium-sized. The chain couples TRDV2 to TRDJ1; TRDD3 is a possible D gene (5 bases). Germline values: CDR1 GEAIGNYY, CDR2 EKD. The CDR3 is 17 residues long. CDR3 amino acids: CSALDTAALHPTDKLIF. The CDR3 nucleotides are TGTTCCGCGCTAGATACTGCAGCTCTGCATCCAACCGATAAACTCATCTTT.

With regard to this clone: A read error is the likely source, as a far larger clone sits one nucleotide away. Other DNA variants within this sample encode the same CDR3. The chain has TRDV2 and TRDJ1; the match to TRDD3 covers 10 bases. Trimming cost V 7 bases and J 0 bases; bases outside gene matches: 19. The CDR3 contains 19 residues. CDR1 and CDR2 from the germline V gene are GEAIGNYY and EKD. The CDR3 nucleotides are TGTGCCTGCGACTGGTTGGGGGATACAAGGACCCTTTACACCGATAAACTCATCTTT. Translated: CACDWLGDTRTLYTDKLIF.

As concerns this clone: A single base is all that separates this from a far larger clone, so a read error is likely. Other DNA sequences in this sample translate to the same CDR3. The chain recombines TRDV2 with TRDJ1; 8 nucleotides line up with TRDD3. The germline V gene has CDR1 GEAIGNYY and CDR2 EKD. The CDR3 contains 18 residues. The CDR3 coding sequence is TGTGCCTGTGACACCGTCGAGGTGGGGATACAAGGCACCGATAAGCTCATCTTT. This codes for CACDTVEVGIQGTDKLIF.

Notes on this clone: The protein TCRdb lists belongs to a much larger clone and differs from this DNA's translation at residue 14, which points to a read error; the protein shown is made from the DNA. The chain couples TRDV2 to TRDJ1, with 10 bases that match TRDD3. The CDR3 consists of 16 residues. Germline V gene sequence: CDR1 GEAIGNYY, CDR2 EKD. The CDR3 nucleotides read TGTGCCTGTGACATACTGGGGGATTCGTACACCGATAAACGCATCTTT. It is translated as CACDILGDSYTDKRIF.

As to this clone: The protein held in TCRdb is that of a much larger clone and does not match this DNA's translation at residue 11, likely because of a read error; the protein shown is translated from the DNA. The CDR3 DNA reads TGTGCCTGTGACACCGTAAGTCCCTTGGGGGTTAAAAGGGACACCGATAAACTCATCTTT. Its translation: CACDTVSPLGVKRDTDKLIF. The rearrangement joins TRDV2 to TRDJ1, with D possibly TRDD3 on 6 matching bases. V dropped 0 bases and J dropped 0 bases, with 25 bases sitting between them. Germline V lookup: CDR1 GEAIGNYY, CDR2 EKD. The length of the CDR3 is 20 residues.

Worth noting for this clone: A read error is the likely source, as a far larger clone sits one nucleotide away. Other nucleotide sequences in the sample specify the same CDR3. V is TRDV2 and J is TRDJ3; tentatively, D is TRDD3 (6 bases). The germline V and J ends were trimmed by 1 base and 2 bases, with 11 bases remaining between them. The CDR3 runs 17 residues. Per the germline V gene, CDR1 is GEAIGNYY and CDR2 is EKD. CDR3 in amino acids: CACDTVGGTWDTRQMFF. CDR3 sequence (DNA): TGTGCCTGTGACACAGTTGGGGGGACCTGGGACACCCGACAGATGTTTTTC.

About this clone itself: TCRdb's protein for this DNA is that of a much larger clone and differs from the translation at residue 6, likely a read error; the protein shown is the DNA translation. The chain combines TRDV2 with TRDJ1; no firm D call. In germline, CDR1 is GEAIGNYY, CDR2 EKD. V dropped 0 bases and J dropped 2 bases, with 12 bases sitting between them. The CDR3 extends over 15 amino acids. CDR3 protein: CACDTVRPRTDKLIF. The CDR3 DNA reads as TGTGCCTGTGACACCGTTCGCCCTCGGACCGATAAACTCATCTTT.

This clone has a handful of counts. The protein TCRdb gives is from a much larger clone and does not agree with this DNA's translation at residue 13, likely a read error; the protein shown here comes from the DNA. In nucleotides, the CDR3 is TGTGCCTGTGACATACTGGGGGATTCGTACACCGATACACTCATCTTT. It specifies CACDILGDSYTDTLIF. V and J are TRDV2 and TRDJ1, with TRDD3 matching 10 bases. Germline V lookup: CDR1 GEAIGNYY, CDR2 EKD. This CDR3 is 16 amino acids long.

With respect to this clone: This sequence is one base from a far larger clone and is likely a read error. Distinct nucleotide sequences in the sample also encode this CDR3. The chain employs TRDV2 and TRDJ1; 8 positions match TRDD3. The trim removed 0 bases at V and 2 bases at J, leaving 19 bases unmatched. This CDR3 is built from 20 residues. Germline CDR1 and CDR2: GEAIGNYY and EKD. The CDR3 loop reads CACDTVYFAKLGGPTDKLIF. The CDR3 bases are TGTGCCTGTGACACCGTTTACTTCGCAAAACTGGGGGGCCCAACCGATAAACTCATCTTT.

This clone was counted between two and nine times. J is TRDJ3 and V is TRDV2; 10 nucleotides align to TRDD3. CDR1 is GEAIGNYY and CDR2 is EKD in the germline V gene. V trimming: 0 bases; J trimming: 7 bases; junction bases outside the gene matches: 8. This CDR3 contains 18 residues. The CDR3 DNA reads as TGTGCCTGTGACACCGTGGATGTACTGGGGGATGACACCCGACAGATGTTTTTC. Its translation: CACDTVDVLGDDTRQMFF.

Notes on this clone: A read error may produce the germline difference seen at one junction end. The chain uses TRDV1 and TRDJ1, with 10 bases matching TRDD3. Looked up from germline, CDR1 is TSWWSYY and CDR2 is QGS. This CDR3 has 20 amino acids. CDR3 region: CALGERLRGIRPSYTDKLIF. The CDR3 nucleotides read TGTGCCCTTGGGGAGAGACTACGGGGGATACGTCCATCGTACACCGATAAACTCATCTTT.

As for this clone: A far larger clone is a single base away, which makes a read error likely. The sample has other DNA sequences that encode this CDR3 too. V gene TRDV1 combines with J gene TRDJ1; 8 nucleotides agree with TRDD3. CDR1 and CDR2 (germline): TSWWSYY, QGS. This CDR3 is 16 amino acids long. V was clipped by 4 bases and J by 4 bases; unmatched bases: 11. The CDR3, as DNA: TGTGCTCTTGGGGCCCCGATACTGGGGGTCGACGATAAACTCATCTTT. Amino acid sequence: CALGAPILGVDDKLIF.

In regard to this clone: This DNA's translation and the protein TCRdb lists, from a much larger clone, do not match at residue 10, likely due to a read error; the protein shown is translated from the DNA. The rearrangement uses TRDV2 and TRDJ1; 7 bases map to TRDD3. This CDR3 is 18 amino acids long. Germline V gene sequence: CDR1 GEAIGNYY, CDR2 EKD. The V gene end was trimmed by 3 bases and the J gene end by 1 base; junction bases not matched to a gene: 16. The CDR3 sequence: CACDRLVLGYTLTDKLIF. CDR3 DNA sequence: TGTGCCTGTGACCGTTTGGTACTGGGGTATACCCTCACCGATAAACTCATCTTT.

Note on this clone: A read error is likely here: a far larger clone is one base away. Other DNA sequences in the sample encode the same CDR3. The chain uses TRDV2 and TRDJ1, with 7 bases that match TRDD3. CDR3 length: 16 amino acids. Germline V CDR1 and CDR2: GEAIGNYY, EKD. Trimming at V came to 3 bases and at J to 2 bases, leaving 11 bases not matched to a gene. CDR3 sequence reads: CACDLAGGPRTDKLIF. The CDR3 DNA reads TGTGCCTGTGACTTGGCTGGGGGCCCACGTACCGATAAACTCATCTTT.

In regard to this clone: With a far larger clone one base away, a read error is the likely cause. Other DNA sequences in this sample translate to the same CDR3. This chain uses TRDV2 with TRDJ1; the D gene is possibly TRDD2 (8 bases). This CDR3 has 19 amino acids. In germline, CDR1 is GEAIGNYY, CDR2 EKD. The CDR3 nucleotides read TGTGCCTGCGACACCGCGGCCTTCCTAAAGGTGGGGGACCTCGATAAACTCATCTTT. It encodes CACDTAAFLKVGDLDKLIF.

In this sample, this clone turned up a few times. This likely traces to a read error, being one base from a far larger clone. Other DNA sequences of this sample code for an identical CDR3. The gene calls are TRDV2 and TRDJ1; D gene uncertain. Germline V CDR1 and CDR2: GEAIGNYY, EKD. CDR3 length: 14 amino acids. In nucleotides, the CDR3 is TGTGCCTGCGACACCGTGAATACTGCCGATAAACTCATCTTT. Translated, it gives CACDTVNTADKLIF.

A word on this clone: This likely stems from a read error, as it lies one base from a far larger clone. Other DNA sequences in this sample translate to the same CDR3. This chain links TRDV2 with TRDJ1; D may correspond to TRDD2 or TRDD3 (6 bases each). There are 18 residues in the CDR3. Germline CDR1 reads GEAIGNYY; CDR2 reads EKD. The DNA of the CDR3 is TGTGCCTGTGACCGGCTTCCTGGGGAAGCTCCGTACACCGATAAACTAATCTTT. Its translation is CACDRLPGEAPYTDKLIF.

This clone was counted many times. A far more abundant clone sits one base away, making this likely a read error. The rearrangement joins TRDV2 to TRDJ1, with 7 nucleotides matching TRDD3. The CDR3 loop spans 18 amino acids. The ends lost 3 bases at V and 1 base at J; junction bases unmatched: 16. CDR1 is GEAIGNYY, CDR2 EKD, per germline. The CDR3 sequence is CACDRLVLRDTLTDKLIF. As DNA, the CDR3 is TGTGCCTGTGACCGTTTGGTACTGAGGGATACCCTCACCGATAAACTCATCTTT.

By sample fraction, this clone is medium-sized (0.01 to 0.1%). With only one base between it and a far larger clone, this is likely a read error. The gene calls are TRDV2 and TRDJ3, with 7 bases aligning to TRDD3. Germline V CDR1 and CDR2: GEAIGNYY, EKD. The CDR3 loop spans 26 amino acids. J lost 5 bases, V lost 0 bases, and 33 bases had no gene match. The CDR3 loop reads CACDTVKPPGLGATLLSSRDTRQMFF. In nucleotides, the CDR3 is TGTGCCTGTGACACCGTAAAGCCCCCGGGGCTGGGGGCCACCCTTCTCAGTTCCCGGGACACCCGACAGATGTTTTTC.

This clone occurred many times. A far larger clone is one nucleotide away, so this likely arose from a read error. The CDR3 spells CACDTIEGSLTAQLFF. In nucleotides, the CDR3 is TGTGCCTGTGACACAATTGAGGGGTCTTTGACAGCACAACTCTTCTTT. This sequence joins TRDV2 and TRDJ2; D unresolved. CDR3 length equals 16 residues. From germline, CDR1 is GEAIGNYY and CDR2 EKD. V was shortened by 1 base and J by 0 bases, with 11 bases between the two germline ends.

Concerning this clone: A far larger clone is just one base off, so this is likely a read error. Distinct nucleotide sequences in the sample also encode this CDR3. This rearrangement joins TRDV2 to TRDJ1; no clear D. V was cut by 3 bases and J by 3 bases, with 19 bases left in between. Germline CDR1 reads GEAIGNYY; CDR2 reads EKD. This CDR3 contains 16 residues. In DNA form, the CDR3 reads TGTGCCTGTGACTTGCTGACCCCTCTCTCCTCCGATAAACTCATCTTT. It encodes CACDLLTPLSSDKLIF.

This clone was recorded a few times. The mismatch at residue 4 between this DNA's translation and the TCRdb protein of a much larger clone likely reflects a read error; the protein shown is translated from the DNA. This chain joins TRDV2 and TRDJ1, with TRDD3 matching over 8 bases. This CDR3 has 16 amino acids. CDR1 and CDR2 from the germline V gene are GEAIGNYY and EKD. The CDR3 bases are TGTGCCTGTGGCACCCTATTTGTGGGGGATACCGATAAACTCATCTTT. Residues: CACGTLFVGDTDKLIF.

In regard to this clone: Since a far larger clone is one base different, this is likely a read error. Other DNA sequences in this sample translate to the same CDR3. The rearrangement links TRDV2 to TRDJ1; TRDD3 agrees at 7 bases. After removal of 3 bases from V and 5 bases from J, the junction contained 8 bases not matched to a gene. The CDR3 totals 14 residues. The germline CDR1 and CDR2 sequences are GEAIGNYY and EKD. The CDR3 protein is CACDSLLGKDKLIF. DNA of the CDR3: TGTGCCTGTGACTCATTACTGGGGAAAGATAAACTCATCTTT.

Only a few counts were recorded for this clone. A far larger clone is off by one base, so a read error is likely. Other DNA sequences within the sample encode an identical CDR3. The chain has TRDV2 and TRDJ1, with 13 bases matching TRDD3. This CDR3 region has 22 residues. In germline, CDR1 is GEAIGNYY, CDR2 EKD. The CDR3 reads CACDTVSTGGYGPLVYTDKLIF. Written as DNA, the CDR3 is TGCGCCTGTGACACCGTTTCGACTGGGGGATACGGCCCCCTGGTGTACACCGATAAACTCATCTTT.

In its sample, this clone ranks as large. The same CDR3 also results from other DNA sequences found in this sample. V is TRDV2 and J is TRDJ1, with 10 positions matching TRDD3. Losses at the gene ends were 3 bases for V and 0 bases for J; bases not matched to a gene: 6. The CDR3 is 16 residues long. CDR1 GEAIGNYY and CDR2 EKD come from the germline V gene. CDR3 protein: CACDVLGDWNTDKLIF. Written as DNA, the CDR3 is TGTGCCTGTGACGTACTGGGGGATTGGAACACCGATAAACTCATCTTT.

This clone turned up a few times. This sequence joins TRDV2 and TRDJ1; 12 bases agree with TRDD3. Germline values: CDR1 GEAIGNYY, CDR2 EKD. J lost 2 bases, V lost 3 bases, and 15 bases had no gene match. The CDR3 is made up of 19 amino acids. The CDR3 region is CACDPLLGDTPSGTDKLIF. DNA for the CDR3: TGTGCCTGTGACCCCTTACTGGGGGATACCCCTTCGGGAACCGATAAACTCATCTTT.

About this clone itself: A read error likely explains this, since a far larger clone differs by one base. The same CDR3 can be traced to other DNA sequences in this sample. The rearrangement links TRDV2 to TRDJ1; D not certain. V was trimmed by 0 bases and J by 0 bases, leaving 13 bases between them. There are 16 residues in the CDR3. Germline CDR1 is GEAIGNYY and CDR2 is EKD. The CDR3 is CACDTLSGTNTDKLIF. CDR3 nucleotides: TGTGCCTGTGACACCCTGTCCGGGACTAACACCGATAAACTCATCTTT.

This clone was counted a few times. Given a far larger clone just one base away, this is likely a sequencing read error. The chain recombines TRDV2 with TRDJ1, with D maybe TRDD3 (5 bases). From germline, CDR1 is GEAIGNYY and CDR2 EKD. Deletions cut 3 bases from V and 0 bases from J, with 22 bases between. CDR3 length: 18 amino acids. The CDR3 nucleotides are TGTGCCTGTGACGGCCCTCCTCTACGGGGAGGAGACACCGATAAACTCATCTTT. Its protein is CACDGPPLRGGDTDKLIF.

V usage is TRAV29/DV5 and J usage is TRDJ1; TRDD3 agrees at 12 bases. J lost 0 bases, V lost 2 bases, and 20 bases had no gene match. Per germline, CDR1 NSMFDY and CDR2 ISSIKDK. This CDR3 contains 21 residues. This chain's CDR3 is CAASRPSRLGDTFRYTDKLIF. The CDR3 nucleotides are TGTGCAGCAAGTCGGCCTTCCAGACTGGGGGATACTTTCCGGTACACCGATAAACTCATCTTT.

This clone was observed a handful of times. A far bigger clonotype differs at one base, so this is likely a read error. Other DNA sequences in this sample translate to the same CDR3. The rearrangement joins TRDV2 to TRDJ2, with TRDD3 matching over 11 bases. The CDR3 is 20 amino acids. V shed 4 bases and J 6 bases; nucleotides not matched to a gene: 21. CDR1 is GEAIGNYY and CDR2 is EKD in the germline V gene. CDR3 DNA sequence: TGTGCCTGTGATCCTCTCATCCCGGTACTGGGGGATATCGGGTCAGCACAACTCTTCTTT. The encoded protein is CACDPLIPVLGDIGSAQLFF.

This clone is large in the sample. The same CDR3 can be traced to other DNA sequences in this sample. The J gene is TRDJ1, the V gene TRDV2; 11 bases map to TRDD3. J gave up 1 base and V 0 bases, and 3 bases lay outside the gene matches. Germline CDR1 is GEAIGNYY and CDR2 is EKD. The CDR3 extends over 16 amino acids. Written as DNA, the CDR3 is TGTGCCTGTGACACCCTGGGGGATACCGGCACCGATAAACTCATCTTT. Amino acids: CACDTLGDTGTDKLIF.

This clone was recorded a few times. TCRdb pairs this DNA with a much larger clone's protein that differs at residue 5, likely a read error; the protein shown was translated from the DNA. The CDR3 reads CACDEVLNVGDTRQMFF. Written as DNA, the CDR3 is TGTGCCTGTGACGAGGTACTGAATGTCGGGGACACCCGACAGATGTTTTTC. V gene TRDV2 combines with J gene TRDJ3; no clear D. CDR1 is GEAIGNYY and CDR2 is EKD in the germline V gene. V was pared by 3 bases and J by 5 bases, with 16 bases between. CDR3 length: 17 residues.